Listed below are T cell receptor beta chains from one sample, sequenced in a study of control samples from healthy donors and cancer patients. The table came from immunoSEQ multiplex PCR; TCRdb's copy has only in-frame clones and leaves some out. The data hold approximately 49,000 clones, with roughly 90% observed a single time. The sequenced material came from PBMCs. Receptor source: a man in his forties or fifties with colorectal cancer. The CDR3 runs from the conserved cysteine through the conserved F or W. A D gene is named only where the DNA matches it firmly. Clone sizes are given selectively: once, few, many, or a class where the clone is expanded.

TGTGCCAGCTCACCCCTTCCAGGGGGCAATAATTCACCCCTCCACTTT | CASSPLPGGNNSPLHF | TRBJ1-6 | TRBD1 | - | TRBV18
TGTGCCAGCAGTTTAAGCCCTAGCGGGAGTACCGAGCAGTACTTC | CASSLSPSGSTEQYF | TRBJ2-7 | TRBD2 | - | TRBV28
TGTGCCAGCAGCTCGCGGGTCTCTGGAAACACCATATATTTT | CASSSRVSGNTIYF | TRBJ1-3 | - | once | TRBV5-6
TGTGCCAGCACCTCACCCAGCTCCTATAATTCACCCCTCCACTTT | CASTSPSSYNSPLHF | TRBJ1-6 | - | - | TRBV6-5
TGTGCCAGCACGGGAAGGGAGGGTTCACCCCTCCACTTT | CASTGREGSPLHF | TRBJ1-6 | - | - | TRBV12-3/TRBV12-4
TGTGCCAGTAGTATAGGGGCTAGCGGGAGGGGTGAGCAGTTCTTC | CASSIGASGRGEQFF | TRBJ2-1 | TRBD2 | - | TRBV19
TGTGCCAGCAGCCCCCGGGGGAGGAGCTCCTACGAGCAGTACTTC | CASSPRGRSSYEQYF | TRBJ2-7 | - | - | TRBV7-8
TGTGCCAGCAGCTCGGGACTAGCGGGAGAGAATGAGCAGTTCTTC | CASSSGLAGENEQFF | TRBJ2-1 | TRBD2 | - | TRBV9
TGTGCCAGCAGTTTATCCGGGTATTCCAATCAGCCCCAGCATTTT | CASSLSGYSNQPQHF | TRBJ1-5 | - | - | TRBV27
TGTGCCATCAGTGAGCTCGGGGGTTATCAGCCCCAGCATTTT | CAISELGGYQPQHF | TRBJ1-5 | - | few | TRBV10-3
TGTGCCAGCGGGGGGGACAGATCCTACGAGCAGTACTTC | CASGGDRSYEQYF | TRBJ2-7 | - | once | TRBV28
TGCGCCAGCAGCCAAGATGGGCCATCCACTGTCGCGAACACCGGGGAGCTGTTTTTT | CASSQDGPSTVANTGELFF | TRBJ2-2 | - | once | TRBV4-3
TGTGCCAGCAGTTCACGGACTAGCGGCTTGGACCAGGAGCAGTTCTTC | CASSSRTSGLDQEQFF | TRBJ2-1 | TRBD2 | - | TRBV13
TGTGCCAGCAGTTTCGATGACAGGTGGAATTCACCCCTCCACTTT | CASSFDDRWNSPLHF | TRBJ1-6 | - | once | TRBV28
TGTGCCTGGAGGCCGGGACAGGGGAGGAACGAGCAGTACTTC | CAWRPGQGRNEQYF | TRBJ2-7 | TRBD1 | - | TRBV30
TGTGCCAGCAGCCACTTAGTATGGGGAGTCTATGGCTACACCTTC | CASSHLVWGVYGYTF | TRBJ1-2 | - | - | TRBV7-9
TGTGCCAGCAGCCAAGACGGCGGGAAGCCAAACATTCAGTACTTC | CASSQDGGKPNIQYF | TRBJ2-4 | - | - | TRBV3-1/TRBV3-2
TGTGCCAGCAGCTACCAGGGCACCGGGGAGCTGTTTTTT | CASSYQGTGELFF | TRBJ2-2 | - | once | TRBV7-2